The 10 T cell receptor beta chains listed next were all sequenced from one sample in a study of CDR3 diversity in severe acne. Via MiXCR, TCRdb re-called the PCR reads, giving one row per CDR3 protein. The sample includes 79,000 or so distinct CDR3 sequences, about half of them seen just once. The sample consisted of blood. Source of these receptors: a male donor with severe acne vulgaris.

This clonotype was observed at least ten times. The CDR3 region is CASTPDRGENTEAFF. In DNA form, the CDR3 reads TGTGCCAGTACGCCCGACAGGGGTGAGAACACTGAAGCTTTCTTT. V and J are TRBV19 and TRBJ1-1; 8 nucleotides align to TRBD1. The germline V gene has CDR1 LNHDA and CDR2 SQIVND (reference sequence). The CDR3 is 15 residues long. The V segment lost 7 bases and the J segment 1 base; nucleotides outside the gene matches: 8.

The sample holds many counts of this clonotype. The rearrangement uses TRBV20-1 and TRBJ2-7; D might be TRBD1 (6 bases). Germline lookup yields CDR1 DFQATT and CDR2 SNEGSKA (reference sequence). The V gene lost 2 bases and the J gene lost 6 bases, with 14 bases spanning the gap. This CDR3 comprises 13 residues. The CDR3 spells CSARKGGRGEQYF. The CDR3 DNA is TGCAGTGCTAGAAAAGGCGGCAGGGGCGAGCAGTACTTC.

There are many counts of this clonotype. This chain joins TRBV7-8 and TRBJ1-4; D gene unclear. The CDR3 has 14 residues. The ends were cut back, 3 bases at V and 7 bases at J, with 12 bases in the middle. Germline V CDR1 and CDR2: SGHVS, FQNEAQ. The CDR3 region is CASSLVGKGEKLFF. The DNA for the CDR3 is TGTGCCAGCAGCTTGGTGGGAAAGGGTGAAAAACTGTTTTTT.

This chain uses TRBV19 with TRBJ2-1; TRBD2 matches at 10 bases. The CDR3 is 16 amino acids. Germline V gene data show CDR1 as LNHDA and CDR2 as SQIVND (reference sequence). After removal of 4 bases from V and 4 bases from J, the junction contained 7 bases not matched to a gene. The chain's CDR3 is CASSKTSGNVYNEQFF. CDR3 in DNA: TGTGCCAGTAGTAAAACTAGCGGGAATGTTTACAATGAGCAGTTCTTC.

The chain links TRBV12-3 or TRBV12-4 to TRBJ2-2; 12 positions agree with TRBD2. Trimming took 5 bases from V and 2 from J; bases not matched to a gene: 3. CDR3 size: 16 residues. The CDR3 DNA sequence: TGTGCCAGCAGTCTCGGACTAGCGGGAAACACCGGGGAGCTGTTTTTT. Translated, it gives CASSLGLAGNTGELFF.

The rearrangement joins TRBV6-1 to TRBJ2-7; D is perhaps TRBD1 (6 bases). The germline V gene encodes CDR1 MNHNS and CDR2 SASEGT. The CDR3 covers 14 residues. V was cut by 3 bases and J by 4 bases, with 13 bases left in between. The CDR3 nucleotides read TGTGCCAGCAGTGATAGAGGGGGTGCGTACGAGCAGTACTTC. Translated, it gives CASSDRGGAYEQYF.

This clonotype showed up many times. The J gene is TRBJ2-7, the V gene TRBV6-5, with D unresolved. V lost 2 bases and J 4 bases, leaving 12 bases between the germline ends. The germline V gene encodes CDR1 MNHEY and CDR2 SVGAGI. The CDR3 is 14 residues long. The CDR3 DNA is TGTGCCAGCAGTTACAACGAGGCGGCTTACGAGCAGTACTTC. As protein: CASSYNEAAYEQYF.

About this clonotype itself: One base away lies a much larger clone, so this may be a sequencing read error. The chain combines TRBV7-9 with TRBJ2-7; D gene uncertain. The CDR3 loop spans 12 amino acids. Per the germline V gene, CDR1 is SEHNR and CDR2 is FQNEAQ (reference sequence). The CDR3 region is CANSLGKGEQYF. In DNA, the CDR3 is TGTGCCAACAGCTTGGGGAAAGGCGAGCAGTACTTC.

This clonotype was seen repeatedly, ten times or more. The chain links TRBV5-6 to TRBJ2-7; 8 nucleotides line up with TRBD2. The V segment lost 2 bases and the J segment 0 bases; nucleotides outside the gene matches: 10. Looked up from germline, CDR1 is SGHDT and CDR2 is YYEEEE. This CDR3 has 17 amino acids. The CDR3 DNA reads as TGTGCCAGCAGCTTTGGGCTAGCGGGCATACCCTCCTACGAGCAGTACTTC. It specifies CASSFGLAGIPSYEQYF.

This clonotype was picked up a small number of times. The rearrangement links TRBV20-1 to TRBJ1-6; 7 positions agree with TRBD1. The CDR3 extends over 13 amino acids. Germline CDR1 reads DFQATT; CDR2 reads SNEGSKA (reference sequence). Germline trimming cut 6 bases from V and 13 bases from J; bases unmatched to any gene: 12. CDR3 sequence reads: CSARDSESFPLHF. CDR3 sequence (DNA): TGCAGTGCAAGGGACAGCGAAAGCTTTCCCCTCCACTTT.